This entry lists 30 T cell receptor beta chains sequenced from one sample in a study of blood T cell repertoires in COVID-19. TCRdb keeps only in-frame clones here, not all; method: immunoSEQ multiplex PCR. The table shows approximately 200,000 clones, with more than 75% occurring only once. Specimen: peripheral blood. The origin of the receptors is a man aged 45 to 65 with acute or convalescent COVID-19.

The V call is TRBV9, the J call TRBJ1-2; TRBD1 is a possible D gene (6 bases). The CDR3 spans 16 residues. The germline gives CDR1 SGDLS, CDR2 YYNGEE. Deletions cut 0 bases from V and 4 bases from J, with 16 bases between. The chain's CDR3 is CASSVEGGSLRYGYTF. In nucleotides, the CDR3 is TGTGCCAGCAGCGTAGAGGGGGGGTCCCTCCGCTATGGCTACACCTTC.

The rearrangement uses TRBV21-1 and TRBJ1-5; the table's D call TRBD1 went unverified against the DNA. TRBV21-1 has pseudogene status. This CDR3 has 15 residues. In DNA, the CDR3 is TGTGCCAGCAGCAAAGAGTGGGGGCGAGGTCAGCCCCAGCATTTT. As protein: CASSKEWGRGQPQHF.

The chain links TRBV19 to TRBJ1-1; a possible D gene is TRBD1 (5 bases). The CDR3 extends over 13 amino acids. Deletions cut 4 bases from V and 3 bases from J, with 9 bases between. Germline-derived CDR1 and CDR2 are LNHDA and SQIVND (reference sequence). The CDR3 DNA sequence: TGTGCCAGTAGTAGGGGGGGTTACACTGAAGCTTTCTTT. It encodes CASSRGGYTEAFF.

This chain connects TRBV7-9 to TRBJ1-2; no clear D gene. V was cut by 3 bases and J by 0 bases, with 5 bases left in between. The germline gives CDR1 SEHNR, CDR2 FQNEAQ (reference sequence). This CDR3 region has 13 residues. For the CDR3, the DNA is TGTGCCAGCAGCTTGTCAGCTAACTATGGCTACACCTTC. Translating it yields CASSLSANYGYTF.

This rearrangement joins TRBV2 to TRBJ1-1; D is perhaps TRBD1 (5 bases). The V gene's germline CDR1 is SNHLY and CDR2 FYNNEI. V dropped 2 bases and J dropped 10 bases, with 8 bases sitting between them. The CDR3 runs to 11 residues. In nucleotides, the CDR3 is TGTGCCAGCAGTGAAACTCAGGGAGCTTTCTTT. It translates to CASSETQGAFF.

The CDR3 sequence is CASSEGRGVAEAFF. In DNA form, the CDR3 reads TGTGCCAGCAGTGAAGGACGGGGGGTGGCTGAAGCTTTCTTT. The V and J genes are TRBV25-1 and TRBJ1-1; D might be TRBD1 (5 bases). The CDR3 extends over 14 amino acids. Germline V gene sequence: CDR1 MGHDK, CDR2 SYGVNS. V dropped 2 bases and J dropped 6 bases, with 13 bases sitting between them.

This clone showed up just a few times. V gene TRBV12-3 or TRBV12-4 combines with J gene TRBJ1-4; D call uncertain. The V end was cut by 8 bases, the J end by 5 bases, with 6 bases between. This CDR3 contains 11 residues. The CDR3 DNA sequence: TGTGCCAGCGGGCCGAATGAAAAACTGTTTTTT. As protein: CASGPNEKLFF.

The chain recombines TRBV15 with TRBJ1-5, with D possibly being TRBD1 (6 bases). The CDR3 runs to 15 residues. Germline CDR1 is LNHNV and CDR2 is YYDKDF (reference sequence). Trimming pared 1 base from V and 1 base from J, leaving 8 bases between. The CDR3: CATSRVTGSNQPQHF. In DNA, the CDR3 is TGTGCCACCAGCAGAGTTACAGGGAGCAATCAGCCCCAGCATTTT.

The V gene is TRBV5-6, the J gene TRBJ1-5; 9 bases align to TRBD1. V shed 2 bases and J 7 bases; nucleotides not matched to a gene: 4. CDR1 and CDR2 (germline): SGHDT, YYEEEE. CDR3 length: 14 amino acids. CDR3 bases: TGTGCCAGCAGCTTTACAGGGGGCGTCCAGCCCCAGCATTTT. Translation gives CASSFTGGVQPQHF. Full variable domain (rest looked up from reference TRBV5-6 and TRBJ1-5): DAGVTQSPTHLIKTRGQQVTLRCSPKSGHDTVSWYQQALGQGPQFIFQYYEEEERQRGNFPDRFSGHQFPNYSSELNVNALLLGDSALYLCASSFTGGVQPQHFGDGTRLSIL.

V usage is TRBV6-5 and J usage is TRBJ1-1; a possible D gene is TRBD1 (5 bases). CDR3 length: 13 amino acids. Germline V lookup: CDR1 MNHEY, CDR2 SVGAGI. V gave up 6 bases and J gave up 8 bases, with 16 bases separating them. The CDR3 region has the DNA TGTGCCAGCAGGATTCGGAGGGGACTCGAAGCTTTCTTT. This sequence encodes CASRIRRGLEAFF.

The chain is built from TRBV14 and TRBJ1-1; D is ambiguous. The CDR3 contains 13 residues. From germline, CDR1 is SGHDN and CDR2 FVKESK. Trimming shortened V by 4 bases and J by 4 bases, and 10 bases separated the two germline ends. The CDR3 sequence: CASSPTFFTEAFF. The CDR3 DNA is TGTGCCAGCAGCCCCACTTTTTTCACTGAAGCTTTCTTT.

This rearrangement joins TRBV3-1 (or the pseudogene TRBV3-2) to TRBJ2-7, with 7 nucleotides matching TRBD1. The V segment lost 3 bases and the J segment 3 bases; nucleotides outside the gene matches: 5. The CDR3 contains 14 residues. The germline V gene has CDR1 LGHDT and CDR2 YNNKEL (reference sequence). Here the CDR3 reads CASSQGDRVYEQYF. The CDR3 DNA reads TGTGCCAGCAGCCAGGGGGACAGAGTCTACGAGCAGTACTTC.

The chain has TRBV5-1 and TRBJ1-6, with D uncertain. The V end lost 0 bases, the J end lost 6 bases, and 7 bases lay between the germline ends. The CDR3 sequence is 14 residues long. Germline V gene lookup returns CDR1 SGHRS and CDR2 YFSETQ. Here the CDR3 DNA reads TGCGCCAGCAGCTTGGATTGGAGTAATTCACCCCTCCACTTT. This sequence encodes CASSLDWSNSPLHF. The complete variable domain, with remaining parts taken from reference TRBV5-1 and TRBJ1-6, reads KAGVTQTPRYLIKTRGQQVTLSCSPISGHRSVSWYQQTPGQGLQFLFEYFSETQRNKGNFPGRFSGRQFSNSRSEMNVSTLELGDSALYLCASSLDWSNSPLHFGNGTRLTVT.

The CDR3 loop is CASSPGLGPPDTQYF. The DNA of the CDR3 is TGTGCCAGCAGCCCCGGACTGGGCCCCCCTGATACGCAGTATTTT. This chain links TRBV14 with TRBJ2-3, with D possibly TRBD2 on 5 matching bases. Trimming removed 4 bases at V and 6 bases at J, with 17 bases between. This CDR3 spans 15 amino acids. Germline CDR1 SGHDN, CDR2 FVKESK.

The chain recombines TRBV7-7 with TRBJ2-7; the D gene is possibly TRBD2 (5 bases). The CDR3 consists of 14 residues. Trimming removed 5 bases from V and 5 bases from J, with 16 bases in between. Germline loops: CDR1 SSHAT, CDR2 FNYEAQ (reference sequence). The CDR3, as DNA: TGTGCCAGCAGCCTCGGACGGGGAAGGAACGAGCAGTACTTC. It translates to CASSLGRGRNEQYF.

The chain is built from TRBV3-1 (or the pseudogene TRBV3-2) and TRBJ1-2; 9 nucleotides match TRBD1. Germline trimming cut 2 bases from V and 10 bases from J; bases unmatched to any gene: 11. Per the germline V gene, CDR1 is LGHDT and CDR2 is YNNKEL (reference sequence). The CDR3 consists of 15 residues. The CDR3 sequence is CASSQPPGTGNFYTF. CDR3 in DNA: TGTGCCAGCAGCCAACCCCCCGGGACAGGGAATTTCTACACCTTC.

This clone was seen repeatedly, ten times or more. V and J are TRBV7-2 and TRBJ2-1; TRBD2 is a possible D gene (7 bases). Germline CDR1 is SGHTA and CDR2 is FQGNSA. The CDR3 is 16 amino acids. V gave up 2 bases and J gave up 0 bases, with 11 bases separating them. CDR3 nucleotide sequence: TGTGCCAGCAGCTTAAGGGGGGGCGACTCCTACAATGAGCAGTTCTTC. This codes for CASSLRGGDSYNEQFF.

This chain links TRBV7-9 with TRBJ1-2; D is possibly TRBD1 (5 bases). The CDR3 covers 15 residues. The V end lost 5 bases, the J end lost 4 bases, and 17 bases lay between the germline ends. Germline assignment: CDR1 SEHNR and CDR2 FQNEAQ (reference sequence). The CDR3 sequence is CASSQYPDSSYGYTF. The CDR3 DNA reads TGTGCCAGCAGCCAATATCCTGACAGTAGCTATGGCTACACCTTC.

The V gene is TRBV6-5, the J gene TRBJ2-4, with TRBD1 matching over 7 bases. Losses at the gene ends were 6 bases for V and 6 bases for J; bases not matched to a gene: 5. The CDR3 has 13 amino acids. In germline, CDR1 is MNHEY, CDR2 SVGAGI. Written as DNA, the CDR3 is TGTGCCAGCAGCAAGACAGGGTTAAACATTCAGTACTTC. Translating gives CASSKTGLNIQYF.

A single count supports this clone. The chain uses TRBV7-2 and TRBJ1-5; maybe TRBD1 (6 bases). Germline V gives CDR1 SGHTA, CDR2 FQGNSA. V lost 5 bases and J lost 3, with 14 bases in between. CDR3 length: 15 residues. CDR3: CASSRRDTFNQPQHF. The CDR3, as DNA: TGTGCCAGCAGCCGCCGGGACACATTCAATCAGCCCCAGCATTTT.

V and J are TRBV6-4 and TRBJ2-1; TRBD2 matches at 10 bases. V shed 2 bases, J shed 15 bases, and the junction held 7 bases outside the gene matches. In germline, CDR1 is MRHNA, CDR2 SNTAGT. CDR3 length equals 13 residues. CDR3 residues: CASSDEISGGLFF. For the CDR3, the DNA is TGTGCCAGCAGTGACGAAATTAGCGGGGGGTTGTTCTTC.

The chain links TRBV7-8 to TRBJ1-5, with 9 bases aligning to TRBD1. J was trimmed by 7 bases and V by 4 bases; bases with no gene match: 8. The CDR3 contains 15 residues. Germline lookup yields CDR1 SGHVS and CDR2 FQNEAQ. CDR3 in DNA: TGTGCCAGCAGCTCGTCCCGGGACAGGGTCCAGCCCCAGCATTTT. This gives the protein CASSSSRDRVQPQHF.

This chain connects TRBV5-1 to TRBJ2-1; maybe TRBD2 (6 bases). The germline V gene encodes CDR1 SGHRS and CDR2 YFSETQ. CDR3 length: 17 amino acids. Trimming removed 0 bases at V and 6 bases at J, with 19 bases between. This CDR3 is CASSLEVMVRGGNEQFF. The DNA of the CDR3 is TGCGCCAGCAGCTTGGAAGTAATGGTGCGGGGTGGCAATGAGCAGTTCTTC.

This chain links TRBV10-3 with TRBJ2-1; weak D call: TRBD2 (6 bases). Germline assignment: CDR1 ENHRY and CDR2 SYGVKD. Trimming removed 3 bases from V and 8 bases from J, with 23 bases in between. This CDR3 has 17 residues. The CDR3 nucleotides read TGTGCCATCAGTGATAATCCCCTCCGGGGGTCATACGATGAGCAGTTCTTC. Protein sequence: CAISDNPLRGSYDEQFF.

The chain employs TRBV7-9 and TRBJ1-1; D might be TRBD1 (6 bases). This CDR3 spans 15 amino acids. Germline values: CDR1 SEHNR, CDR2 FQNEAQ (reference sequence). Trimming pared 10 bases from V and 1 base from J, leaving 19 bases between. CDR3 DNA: TGTGCCACCAAGAGGCAGGGGATGGGGAACACTGAAGCTTTCTTT. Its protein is CATKRQGMGNTEAFF.

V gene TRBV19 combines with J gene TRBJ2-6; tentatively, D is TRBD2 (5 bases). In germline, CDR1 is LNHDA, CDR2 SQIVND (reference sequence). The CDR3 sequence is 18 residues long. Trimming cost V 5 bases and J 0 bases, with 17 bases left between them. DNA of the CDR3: TGTGCCAGTAGTCCGATGGGGAGATCGTACTCTGGGGCCAACGTCCTGACTTTC. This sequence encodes CASSPMGRSYSGANVLTF.

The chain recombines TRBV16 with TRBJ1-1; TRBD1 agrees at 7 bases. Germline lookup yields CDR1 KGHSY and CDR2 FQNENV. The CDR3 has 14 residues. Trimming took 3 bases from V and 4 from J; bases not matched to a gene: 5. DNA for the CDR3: TGTGCCAGCAGCCATCAACAGGGGAGCACTGAAGCTTTCTTT. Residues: CASSHQQGSTEAFF.

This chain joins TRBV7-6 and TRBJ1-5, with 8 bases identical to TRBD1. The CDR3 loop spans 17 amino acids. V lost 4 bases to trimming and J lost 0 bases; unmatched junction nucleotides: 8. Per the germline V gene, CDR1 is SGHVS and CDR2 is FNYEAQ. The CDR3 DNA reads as TGTGCCAGCAGCTCCGGGACAGGTCCCTCTAGCAATCAGCCCCAGCATTTT. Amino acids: CASSSGTGPSSNQPQHF. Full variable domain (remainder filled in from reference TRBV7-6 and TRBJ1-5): GAGVSQSPRYKVTKRGQDVALRCDPISGHVSLYWYRQALGQGPEFLTYFNYEAQQDKSGLPNDRFSAERPEGSISTLTIQRTEQRDSAMYRCASSSGTGPSSNQPQHFGDGTRLSIL.

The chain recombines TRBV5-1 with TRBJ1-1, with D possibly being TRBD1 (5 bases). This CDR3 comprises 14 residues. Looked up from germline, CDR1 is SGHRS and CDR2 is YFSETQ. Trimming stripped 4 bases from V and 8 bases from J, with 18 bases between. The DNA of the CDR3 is TGCGCCAGCAGCCCCGGGACCCGGGGGGAGGAAGCTTTCTTT. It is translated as CASSPGTRGEEAFF.

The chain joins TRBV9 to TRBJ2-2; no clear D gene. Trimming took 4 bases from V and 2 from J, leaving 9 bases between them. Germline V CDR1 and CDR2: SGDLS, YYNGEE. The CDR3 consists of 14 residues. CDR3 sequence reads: CASSFTSNTGELFF. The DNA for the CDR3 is TGTGCCAGCAGCTTTACAAGTAACACCGGGGAGCTGTTTTTT.